Shown below are 29 T cell receptor beta chains from a single sample sequenced in a study of blood T cells in healthy people across ages. PCR was performed a second time for 7 to 11 cycles using a sample-barcoded 5' primer and a J-beta primer mix. TCRdb used MiXCR to reprocess the 5' RACE reads, holding one entry per CDR3 protein. The data hold roughly 730,000 distinct CDR3 sequences, with roughly 56% observed a single time. Source material: blood. The receptors derive from a man in his forties in good health.

This chain joins TRBV7-3 and TRBJ2-7; D gene ambiguous. V was pared by 4 bases and J by 7 bases, with 8 bases between. Germline V gene lookup returns CDR1 SGHTA and CDR2 FQGTGA. The CDR3 consists of 11 residues. In nucleotides, the CDR3 is TGTGCCAGCAGCTCCGCGAGAGAGCAGTACTTC. Its protein is CASSSAREQYF.

The chain uses TRBV20-1 and TRBJ1-1, with 7 bases identical to TRBD1. The CDR3 totals 13 residues. V lost 6 bases to trimming and J lost 2 bases; unmatched junction nucleotides: 6. Per the germline V gene, CDR1 is DFQATT and CDR2 is SNEGSKA (reference sequence). The CDR3 nucleotides read TGCAGTGCCACGGGACAGACAAACACTGAAGCTTTCTTT. Protein: CSATGQTNTEAFF.

This clonotype was counted a few times. V and J are TRBV4-1 and TRBJ2-1, with TRBD1 matching 10 bases. The ends lost 5 bases at V and 9 bases at J; junction bases unmatched: 4. CDR3 length equals 13 residues. Germline CDR1 MGHRA, CDR2 YSYEKL. The CDR3 coding sequence is TGCGCCAGCAGCGGGACAGGGGCTCCTGAGCAGTTCTTC. Translating gives CASSGTGAPEQFF.

This clonotype occurred once. V usage is TRBV3-1 and J usage is TRBJ2-3, with no clear D. V was pared by 1 base and J by 2 bases, with 4 bases between. The CDR3 is 13 amino acids. Germline assignment: CDR1 LGHDT and CDR2 YNNKEL (reference sequence). The CDR3 is CASSQATTDTQYF. Written as DNA, the CDR3 is TGTGCCAGCAGCCAAGCCACCACAGATACGCAGTATTTT.

The V and J genes are TRBV29-1 and TRBJ2-7, with D tentatively TRBD1 or TRBD2 (5 bases each). The J call may be faulty, since TRBJ2-4 better matches the DNA end. Germline values: CDR1 SQVTM, CDR2 ANQGSEA. The CDR3 is 14 amino acids. This CDR3 reads CSGWGGGSKNIQYF. DNA for the CDR3: TGCAGCGGGTGGGGTGGGGGATCCAAAAACATTCAGTACTTC.

This clonotype was detected only once. This chain connects TRBV9 to TRBJ2-7; D gene unclear. CDR1 is SGDLS and CDR2 is YYNGEE in the germline V gene. V lost 4 bases and J 2 bases, leaving 19 bases between the germline ends. The CDR3 is 16 amino acids. Here the CDR3 DNA reads TGTGCCAGCAGCACTGGACGTCGGACCCCTACCTACGAGCAGTACTTC. Encoded protein: CASSTGRRTPTYEQYF.

CDR3 nucleotide sequence: TGTGCCAGCAGGCCCTTACTGGGTCTTGGGGCCAACGTCCTGACTTTC. Its protein is CASRPLLGLGANVLTF. J is TRBJ2-6 and V is TRBV28; the D is unclear. V was cut by 6 bases and J by 3 bases, with 15 bases left in between. The CDR3 contains 16 residues. Per the germline V gene, CDR1 is MDHEN and CDR2 is SYDVKM.

The chain has TRBV3-1 and TRBJ2-3; TRBD2 agrees at 7 bases. The CDR3 runs to 14 residues. Germline trimming cut 0 bases from V and 8 bases from J; bases unmatched to any gene: 5. Germline values: CDR1 LGHDT, CDR2 YNNKEL (reference sequence). DNA for the CDR3: TGTGCCAGCAGCCAAGATAAGGTAGCGGGTACGCAGTATTTT. This gives the protein CASSQDKVAGTQYF.

The chain joins TRBV20-1 to TRBJ2-3, with a weak D call TRBD2 (5 bases). Per germline, CDR1 DFQATT and CDR2 SNEGSKA (reference sequence). This CDR3 is 15 amino acids long. V lost 0 bases to trimming and J lost 5 bases, with 15 bases between them. In nucleotides, the CDR3 is TGCAGTGCTAGAGACCCCGGGCTAGCATTAGATACGCAGTATTTT. It yields the protein CSARDPGLALDTQYF.

The gene calls are TRBV7-3 and TRBJ2-1, with a possible D match to TRBD2 (7 bases). With 5 bases removed from V and 6 bases from J, the gap between germline ends came to 17 bases. This CDR3 has 15 amino acids. CDR1 and CDR2 (germline): SGHTA, FQGTGA. CDR3 in DNA: TGTGCCAGCAGCCCCGATGCGGGGGCTAGCAATGAGCAGTTCTTC. Amino acid sequence: CASSPDAGASNEQFF.

This clonotype was counted at least ten times. V is TRBV4-3 and J is TRBJ2-5, with D unresolved. This CDR3 is built from 15 residues. The germline CDR1 and CDR2 sequences are LGHNA and YSLEER. Trimming pared 1 base from V and 2 bases from J, leaving 11 bases between. CDR3 sequence: CASSQVMTPQETQYF. The CDR3 DNA reads TGCGCCAGCAGCCAAGTAATGACCCCGCAAGAGACCCAGTACTTC.

The chain has TRBV3-1 and TRBJ2-3; D is unclear. The V end was cut by 3 bases, the J end by 4 bases, with 8 bases between. The CDR3 runs to 13 residues. The germline gives CDR1 LGHDT, CDR2 YNNKEL (reference sequence). The CDR3 DNA follows: TGTGCCAGCAGCCACTTGAGTGCAGATACGCAGTATTTT. Its protein product is CASSHLSADTQYF.

This chain joins TRBV14 and TRBJ1-2; unclear D gene. The CDR3 runs to 13 residues. Germline CDR1 is SGHDN and CDR2 is FVKESK. V was cut by 2 bases and J by 1 base, with 5 bases left in between. CDR3 coding DNA: TGTGCCAGCAGCCAATCACTTAACTATGGCTACACCTTC. The encoded protein is CASSQSLNYGYTF.

The chain links TRBV20-1 to TRBJ2-3; 9 bases map to TRBD2. Germline V lookup: CDR1 DFQATT, CDR2 SNEGSKA (reference sequence). The CDR3 totals 16 residues. Losses at the gene ends were 5 bases for V and 3 bases for J; bases not matched to a gene: 12. This CDR3 is CSAPQLAGVGTDTQYF. DNA for the CDR3: TGCAGTGCTCCACAATTAGCGGGAGTGGGAACAGATACGCAGTATTTT.

V usage is TRBV4-3 and J usage is TRBJ2-1, with TRBD2 matching over 14 bases. The ends lost 0 bases at V and 2 bases at J; junction bases unmatched: 6. Germline V gives CDR1 LGHNA, CDR2 YSLEER. The CDR3 runs 19 residues. The CDR3 bases are TGCGCCAGCAGCCAAGATCTGCGACTAGCGGGAGGGCCCTACAATGAGCAGTTCTTC. Its protein is CASSQDLRLAGGPYNEQFF.

In its sample, this clonotype was seen a few times. The J gene is TRBJ2-6, the V gene TRBV15; D unresolved. CDR1 is LNHNV and CDR2 is YYDKDF in the germline V gene (reference sequence). V lost 1 base to trimming and J lost 2 bases, with 6 bases between them. The CDR3 runs to 15 residues. The chain's CDR3 is CATSRASPGANVLTF. CDR3 bases: TGTGCCACCAGCAGAGCCTCCCCTGGGGCCAACGTCCTGACTTTC. Drawing the rest from reference TRBV15 and TRBJ2-6, the complete variable domain is DAMVIQNPRYQVTQFGKPVTLSCSQTLNHNVMYWYQQKSSQAPKLLFHYYDKDFNNEADTPDNFQSRRPNTSFCFLDIRSPGLGDTAMYLCATSRASPGANVLTFGAGSRLTVL.

J is TRBJ1-5 and V is TRBV10-3; TRBD1 might be the D (5 bases). This CDR3 has 17 residues. V dropped 0 bases and J dropped 5 bases, with 17 bases sitting between them. Germline V gene data show CDR1 as ENHRY and CDR2 as SYGVKD. In DNA form, the CDR3 reads TGTGCCATCAGTGAGTCGAGCGGGGGGACCCCGTATCAGCCCCAGCATTTT. It translates to CAISESSGGTPYQPQHF.

The V call is TRBV27, the J call TRBJ1-1, with 8 positions matching TRBD1. CDR1 is MNHEY, CDR2 SMNVEV, per germline (reference sequence). The CDR3 runs to 17 residues. Trimming took 5 bases from V and 1 from J; bases not matched to a gene: 12. CDR3: CASSTTGQGQWNTEAFF. In DNA, the CDR3 is TGTGCCAGCAGTACAACCGGACAGGGTCAATGGAACACTGAAGCTTTCTTT.

V gene TRBV9 combines with J gene TRBJ1-4; no reliable D call. The CDR3 contains 14 residues. Looked up from germline, CDR1 is SGDLS and CDR2 is YYNGEE. The germline V and J ends were trimmed by 4 bases and 5 bases, with 12 bases remaining between them. As DNA, the CDR3 is TGTGCCAGCAGCACGACGGGAATAAATGAAAAACTGTTTTTT. It yields the protein CASSTTGINEKLFF. The whole variable domain, remainder taken from reference TRBV9 and TRBJ1-4, is DSGVTQTPKHLITATGQRVTLRCSPRSGDLSVYWYQQSLDQGLQFLIQYYNGEERAKGNILERFSAQQFPDLHSELNLSSLELGDSALYFCASSTTGINEKLFFGSGTQLSVL.

The chain recombines TRBV3-1 with TRBJ2-3, with D possibly matching TRBD2 (5 bases). Germline V gene lookup returns CDR1 LGHDT and CDR2 YNNKEL (reference sequence). CDR3 length: 13 residues. Trimming removed 2 bases at V and 6 bases at J, with 9 bases between. The CDR3, as DNA: TGTGCCAGCAGCCAACTTAGCGTGGATACGCAGTATTTT. Protein sequence: CASSQLSVDTQYF.

The gene calls are TRBV9 and TRBJ2-2; unclear D gene. Deletions cut 2 bases from V and 1 base from J, with 3 bases between. Germline loops: CDR1 SGDLS, CDR2 YYNGEE. The CDR3 loop spans 13 amino acids. The CDR3 spells CASSVQNTGELFF. In DNA, the CDR3 is TGTGCCAGCAGCGTCCAGAACACCGGGGAGCTGTTTTTT.

The rearrangement joins TRBV6-6 to TRBJ1-1, with D possibly TRBD1 on 6 matching bases. Germline CDR1 MNHNY, CDR2 SVGAGI (reference sequence). Trimming left V 10 bases short and J 3 bases short, with 15 bases between. The CDR3 consists of 13 residues. CDR3 residues: CANRGGQHTEAFF. CDR3 sequence (DNA): TGTGCCAACAGAGGCGGACAGCACACTGAAGCTTTCTTT.

This rearrangement joins TRBV12-3 or TRBV12-4 to TRBJ2-5, with 9 positions matching TRBD1. Trimming took 6 bases from V and 3 from J; bases not matched to a gene: 8. The length of the CDR3 is 15 residues. CDR3 bases: TGTGCCAGCAGGGATGGGGACAGGGCAAAAGAGACCCAGTACTTC. This codes for CASRDGDRAKETQYF.

This clonotype came up a few times. The V gene is TRBV24-1, the J gene TRBJ1-2; D unclear. Germline V gives CDR1 KGHDR, CDR2 SFDVKD. The CDR3 consists of 12 residues. V dropped 3 bases and J dropped 4 bases, with 5 bases sitting between them. The CDR3 is CATSDNRYGYTF. In DNA, the CDR3 is TGTGCCACCAGTGATAATCGCTATGGCTACACCTTC.

The V call is TRBV6-1, the J call TRBJ1-6, with D tentatively TRBD1 (6 bases). Between the trimmed V and J ends, which lost 6 bases and 11 bases, there was a span of 23 bases. CDR3 length: 16 amino acids. CDR1 MNHNS and CDR2 SASEGT come from the germline V gene. The CDR3 sequence is CASRAAAGVKRTPLHF. DNA of the CDR3: TGTGCCAGCAGGGCGGCGGCAGGGGTGAAGCGGACACCCCTCCACTTT.

This chain connects TRBV11-1 to TRBJ1-6, with a tentative D call TRBD1 (5 bases). The CDR3 is 16 residues long. In germline, CDR1 is SGHAT, CDR2 FQDESV (reference sequence). V dropped 5 bases and J dropped 1 base, with 12 bases sitting between them. CDR3 sequence: CASSKGGASYNSPLHF. CDR3 bases: TGTGCCAGCAGCAAAGGCGGGGCATCCTATAATTCACCCCTCCACTTT.

The chain recombines TRBV4-3 with TRBJ2-1; 9 bases match TRBD1. This CDR3 has 15 residues. The germline V gene encodes CDR1 LGHNA and CDR2 YSLEER. The J segment lost 7 bases and the V segment lost 4 bases, leaving 8 bases of the junction unmatched. CDR3 nucleotides: TGCGCCAGCAGCCGACGGGGGACAGGGCCTAATGAGCAGTTCTTC. Its protein is CASSRRGTGPNEQFF.

The rearrangement links TRBV11-3 to TRBJ2-3; 8 bases fit TRBD2. Germline CDR1 reads SGHNT; CDR2 reads YENEEA. The trim removed 0 bases at V and 3 bases at J, leaving 2 bases unmatched. CDR3 length: 15 amino acids. The DNA of the CDR3 is TGTGCCAGCAGCTTAGACGGGAGGGATACAGATACGCAGTATTTT. Translated: CASSLDGRDTDTQYF.

The rearrangement joins TRBV7-6 to TRBJ1-1, with 10 bases fitting TRBD1. The CDR3 covers 15 residues. CDR1 SGHVS and CDR2 FNYEAQ come from the germline V gene. After removal of 5 bases from V and 6 bases from J, the junction contained 9 bases not matched to a gene. Written as DNA, the CDR3 is TGTGCCAGCAGCCAAATCCGAGGACAGGGGGCTGAAGCTTTCTTT. Protein product: CASSQIRGQGAEAFF. Full variable domain (outside the CDR3, taken from reference TRBV7-6 and TRBJ1-1): GAGVSQSPRYKVTKRGQDVALRCDPISGHVSLYWYRQALGQGPEFLTYFNYEAQQDKSGLPNDRFSAERPEGSISTLTIQRTEQRDSAMYRCASSQIRGQGAEAFFGQGTRLTVV.